This TCR beta chain is from a study of graft-versus-host responses after intestinal transplantation. Of note for this clone: The target antigen is unknown.

The CDR3 contains 15 residues. Germline loops: CDR1 SGHNT, CDR2 YYREEE (reference sequence). V shed 4 bases, J shed 3 bases, and the junction held 9 bases outside the gene matches. Assay used: immunoSEQ multiplex PCR; TCRdb lists only in-frame clones, some missing. The data show 90,000 to 120,000 clones, with about 90% seen just once and approximately 1% held by the top ten. The chain carries TRBV5-4 and TRBJ2-7; 8 bases align to TRBD2. This clonotype was sampled from a human donor who received an intestinal transplant. Source: unstimulated CD4+ T cells sorted from spleen or lymph node cells, taken before intestinal transplant. CDR3 in amino acids: CASSAGGKGYYEQYF. CDR3 DNA: TGTGCCAGCAGCGCGGGGGGAAAAGGGTACTACGAGCAGTACTTC.